These 15 T cell receptor beta chains originate from one sample sequenced in a study of cytotoxic CD8 clonotypes in ibrutinib-treated CLL. Some clones are missing from TCRdb's copy, which holds only in-frame ones; the method was immunoSEQ multiplex PCR. The sample lists hundreds of thousands of clones, over 55% occurring once. The starting material was PBMCs, obtained after 36 months of ibrutinib treatment. These TCRs come from a human donor with chronic lymphocytic leukemia.

The chain recombines TRBV20-1 with TRBJ2-5; no definite D call. V lost 6 bases, J lost 5 bases, and 7 bases lay in between. From germline, CDR1 is DFQATT and CDR2 SNEGSKA (reference sequence). This CDR3 contains 10 residues. The CDR3 region is CSARTETQYF. CDR3 nucleotides: TGCAGTGCCAGGACGGAGACCCAGTACTTC.

The sample holds a few counts of this clone. The J gene is TRBJ2-2, the V gene TRBV5-4, with 7 positions matching TRBD1. Trimming took 0 bases from V and 0 from J; bases not matched to a gene: 2. CDR1 is SGHNT, CDR2 YYREEE, per germline (reference sequence). This CDR3 contains 16 residues. The CDR3 loop is CASSLGGGANTGELFF. The CDR3 DNA reads as TGTGCCAGCAGCTTGGGAGGGGGCGCGAACACCGGGGAGCTGTTTTTT.

The chain links TRBV9 to TRBJ2-3; 7 nucleotides agree with TRBD2. Germline trimming cut 4 bases from V and 9 bases from J; bases unmatched to any gene: 8. Germline loops: CDR1 SGDLS, CDR2 YYNGEE. The CDR3 length is 13 residues. The CDR3 here is CASSPGGRDTQYF. CDR3 DNA: TGTGCCAGCAGCCCGGGGGGTCGGGACACGCAGTATTTT.

This chain connects TRBV29-1 to TRBJ2-1; tentatively, D is TRBD1 or TRBD2 (6 bases each). This CDR3 region has 13 residues. Trimming took off 2 bases at V and 10 bases at J, with 15 bases between the two ends. Germline V CDR1 and CDR2: SQVTM, ANQGSEA. CDR3 bases: TGCAGCGTTGAAATAGCCCCGGGGGCCGAGCAGTTCTTC. Translation: CSVEIAPGAEQFF.

The chain couples TRBV10-1 to TRBJ2-4, with 7 bases aligning to TRBD2. V was clipped by 7 bases and J by 0 bases; unmatched bases: 12. This CDR3 has 17 residues. The germline V gene has CDR1 WNHNN and CDR2 SYGVQD (reference sequence). CDR3 DNA sequence: TGCGCCAGCACTACCCTTAAGAGCGGGACAGCCAAAAACATTCAGTACTTC. Its translation: CASTTLKSGTAKNIQYF.

The rearrangement joins TRBV29-1 to TRBJ1-5; D may be TRBD1 (6 bases). CDR1 SQVTM and CDR2 ANQGSEA come from the germline V gene. The CDR3 spans 13 residues. The V and J ends lost 2 bases and 6 bases respectively, with 11 bases between them. CDR3 DNA sequence: TGCAGCGTTGAAAGGGGGGCCGGTCAGCCCCAGCATTTT. Protein sequence: CSVERGAGQPQHF.

V gene TRBV7-9 combines with J gene TRBJ2-3; a weak D match, TRBD1 (6 bases). Germline CDR1 reads SEHNR; CDR2 reads FQNEAQ (reference sequence). The V and J ends lost 5 bases and 3 bases respectively, with 9 bases between them. The CDR3 is made up of 13 amino acids. CDR3 coding DNA: TGTGCCAGCAGCATACAGGGTACAGATACGCAGTATTTT. The encoded protein is CASSIQGTDTQYF.

J is TRBJ2-3 and V is TRBV12-5; D unclear. V was cut by 0 bases and J by 4 bases, with 8 bases left in between. The CDR3 extends over 14 amino acids. CDR1 LGHNT and CDR2 FRNRAP come from the germline V gene. CDR3 sequence (DNA): TGTGCTAGTGGTTTGGTATTGTGGGCAGATACGCAGTATTTT. Translation: CASGLVLWADTQYF.

The CDR3 spells CATQGLEIRGYF. The CDR3 DNA reads as TGTGCCACCCAGGGTTTGGAGATTAGGGGGTACTTC. V gene TRBV6-5 combines with J gene TRBJ2-7, with D tentatively TRBD1 (5 bases). Trimming pared 10 bases from V and 12 bases from J, leaving 22 bases between. Germline CDR1 is MNHEY and CDR2 is SVGAGI. The CDR3 consists of 12 residues.

The chain employs TRBV29-1 and TRBJ2-1, with a weak D call TRBD2 (6 bases). V shed 1 base and J shed 12 bases, with 7 bases lying between them. CDR1 and CDR2 (germline): SQVTM, ANQGSEA. The length of the CDR3 is 10 residues. CDR3 sequence (DNA): TGCAGCGTTGAAGGGAGGGGGCAGTTCTTC. It codes for CSVEGRGQFF.

The V and J genes are TRBV11-3 and TRBJ2-2, with D possibly matching TRBD2 (6 bases). V was clipped by 4 bases and J by 7 bases, with 13 bases between them. The CDR3 is 14 residues long. Germline-derived CDR1 and CDR2 are SGHNT and YENEEA. CDR3 coding DNA: TGTGCCAGCAGCTCAGTACGGGAGAACGGGGAGCTGTTTTTT. Translated: CASSSVRENGELFF.

This clone was counted a few times. The gene calls are TRBV29-1 and TRBJ2-7, with D maybe TRBD2 (6 bases). The germline CDR1 and CDR2 sequences are SQVTM and ANQGSEA. There are 14 residues in the CDR3. V lost 7 bases and J lost 0, with 16 bases in between. This CDR3 is CSALTSRSSYEQYF. For the CDR3, the DNA is TGCAGCGCCCTCACTAGCCGTAGCTCCTACGAGCAGTACTTC.

The J gene is TRBJ2-7, the V gene TRBV5-4; D might be TRBD1 or TRBD2, each matching 5 bases. From germline, CDR1 is SGHNT and CDR2 YYREEE (reference sequence). There are 15 residues in the CDR3. V lost 4 bases and J lost 2, with 16 bases in between. Here the CDR3 DNA reads TGTGCCAGCAGCGGGGGTAGGGCCGGTCCCTACGAGCAGTACTTC. Protein sequence: CASSGGRAGPYEQYF.

V gene TRBV5-6 combines with J gene TRBJ1-1, with D hard to call. Trimming stripped 0 bases from V and 0 bases from J, with 6 bases between. The V gene's germline CDR1 is SGHDT and CDR2 YYEEEE. The CDR3 runs 14 residues. CDR3: CASSLGTVNTEAFF. CDR3 DNA: TGTGCCAGCAGCTTGGGAACGGTGAACACTGAAGCTTTCTTT.

The chain uses TRBV27 and TRBJ2-7; 11 bases align to TRBD2. CDR1 MNHEY and CDR2 SMNVEV come from the germline V gene (reference sequence). The CDR3 is 15 amino acids. Trimming cost V 5 bases and J 1 base; bases outside gene matches: 4. Here the CDR3 DNA reads TGTGCCAGCAGTCCCACTAGCGGGAGATCCTACGAGCAGTACTTC. This codes for CASSPTSGRSYEQYF.